The entry below describes one T cell receptor (beta chain). In its sample, this clonotype was seen a few times. Its antigen is currently not known. No quality values exist for individual bases; no much larger clone is one base distant. This entry belongs to a study of T cell repertoires in cytomegalovirus infection (dated by TCRdb to the late 2010s). Looking at the study overall: Donor HLA type was relevant to the analysis, because carriage of CMV infection together with the matching HLA type was indicated by public TCR beta signatures.

Study-wide conclusions, independent of this receptor: Carriers of CMV infection plus the relevant HLA type were discriminated by the cumulative frequency of public TCR beta family members in the study cohort and in an independent approximately 350-donor cohort. In the ex vivo response, HLA-C-restricted CMV-specific TCR beta clonotypes were dominant, and in two of eight donors the single most frequent clonotype came from this HLA-C-restricted group.

A distance of 2 bases separates the germline ends of V and J, which lose 0 bases and 5 bases respectively. As encoded in the germline V gene, CDR1 is ENHRY while CDR2 is SYGVKD. The CDR3 numbers 12 residues from cysteine through phenylalanine. CDR3 DNA is the only sequence kept; it has 36 bases, read in frame from the first base. Sequencing relied on an Illumina HiSeq 1500. In TCRdb, the public reads were trimmed at Q25 with fastp and aligned with MiXCR, with productive beta chains retained. For every CDR3 protein sequence, its rows merge into one entry that carries the most common genes and DNA. The sample records some 320,000 distinct CDR3 sequences, 8% to 9.5% of which are singletons. The biggest ten clones account for around 4% of the sample.

The clonotype was recovered from a human donor in good health (CMV status not recorded). Some clones in this sample may be carry-over from other donors' samples. The chain was built from TRBV10-3 and TRBJ2-1, with the D gene too uncertain to name. The sequenced material came from PBMCs. The nucleotide sequence is given as TGTGCCATCAGTGAGTCAGACAATGAGCAGTTCTTC. This translates into CAISESDNEQFF.